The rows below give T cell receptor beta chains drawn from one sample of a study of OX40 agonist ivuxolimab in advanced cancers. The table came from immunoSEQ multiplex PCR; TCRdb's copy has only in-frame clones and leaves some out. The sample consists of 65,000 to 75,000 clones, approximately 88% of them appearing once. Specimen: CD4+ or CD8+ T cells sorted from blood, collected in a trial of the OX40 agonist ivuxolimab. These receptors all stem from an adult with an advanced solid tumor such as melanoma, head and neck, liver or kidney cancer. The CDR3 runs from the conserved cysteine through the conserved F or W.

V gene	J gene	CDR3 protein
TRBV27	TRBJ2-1	CASKGEGLIYNEQFF
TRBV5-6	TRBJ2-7	CASTLTGGPYEQYF
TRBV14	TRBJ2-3	CASSQYRTGATDTQYF
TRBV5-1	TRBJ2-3	CASSPALAGNTDTQYF
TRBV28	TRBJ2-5	CASSLAGVSQETQYF
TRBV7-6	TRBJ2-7	CASSLGAEGEQYF
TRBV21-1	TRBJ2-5	CASSDYRGRQETQYF
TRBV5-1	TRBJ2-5	CASSLVGGETQYF
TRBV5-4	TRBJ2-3	CASSSGTSGSAGTDTQYF
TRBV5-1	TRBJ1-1	CASSRQGDTEAFF
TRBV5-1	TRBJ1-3	CASSLSPGASSGNTIYF
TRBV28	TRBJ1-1	CASLTSTARLTEAFF
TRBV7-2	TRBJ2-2	CATGGGPGTGELFF
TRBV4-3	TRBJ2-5	CASSRDSGGGTQYF
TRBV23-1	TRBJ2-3	CASIGETMGTDTQYF
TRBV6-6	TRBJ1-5	CASSPTGANQPQHF
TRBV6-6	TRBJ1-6	CASSQYSGNSPLHF
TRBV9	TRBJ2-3	CASSPLITDTQYF
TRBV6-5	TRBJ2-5	CASSSPRETQYF
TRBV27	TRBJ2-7	CASSLPLYEQYF
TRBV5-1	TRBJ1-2	CASSLQTDHYGYTF
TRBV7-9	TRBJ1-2	CASSLVRGWNNGYTF
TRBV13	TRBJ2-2	CASSFRAGELFF
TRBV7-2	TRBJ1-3	CASSFHGNTIYF
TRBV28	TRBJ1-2	CASKGLLYGYTF
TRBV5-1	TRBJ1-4	CASSFGSVEKLFF
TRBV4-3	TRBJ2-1	CASSRLTGVGTPGHNEQFF
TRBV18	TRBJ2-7	CASSIGRDRGLSYEQYF
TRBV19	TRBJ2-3	CASSNAGTQVSSTDTQYF
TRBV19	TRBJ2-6	CASRRTGGVSGANVLTF
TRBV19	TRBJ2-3	CASSIWLAGNTDTQYF
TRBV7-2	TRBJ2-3	CASSLVGGDTQYF
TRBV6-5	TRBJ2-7	CASSAGDRGPYEQYF
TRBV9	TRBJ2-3	CASSVDSGTSGRPQYF
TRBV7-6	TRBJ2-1	CASSLAGPPVNEQFF
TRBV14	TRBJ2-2	CASSQEQGALGGELFF
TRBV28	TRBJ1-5	CAISGQGLGNQPQHF
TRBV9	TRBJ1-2	CASSVGQKNYGYTF
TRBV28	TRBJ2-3	CASSVQGTDTQYF
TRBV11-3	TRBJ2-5	CASSLDAAQETQYF
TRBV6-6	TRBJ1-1	CASAGWGHPNTEAFF
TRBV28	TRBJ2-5	CASTLPGGVETQYF
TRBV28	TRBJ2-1	CASTLNNEQFF
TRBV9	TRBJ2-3	CASSLGWRDTTDTQYF
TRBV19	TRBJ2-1	CASSTRRGAGTLYNEQFF
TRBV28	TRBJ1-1	CASKVHQPVNTEAFF
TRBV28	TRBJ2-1	CASSFSTLLAGAYNEQFF
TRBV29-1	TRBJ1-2	CSTLYTESYGYTF
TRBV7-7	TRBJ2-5	CASSLAGQGAETQYF
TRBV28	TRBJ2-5	CASYGTGTGSETQYF
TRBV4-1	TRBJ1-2	CASSQERSFGYGYTF
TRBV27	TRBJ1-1	CASSLRDRANTEAFF
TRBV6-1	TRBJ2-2	CASRSQGAVGELFF